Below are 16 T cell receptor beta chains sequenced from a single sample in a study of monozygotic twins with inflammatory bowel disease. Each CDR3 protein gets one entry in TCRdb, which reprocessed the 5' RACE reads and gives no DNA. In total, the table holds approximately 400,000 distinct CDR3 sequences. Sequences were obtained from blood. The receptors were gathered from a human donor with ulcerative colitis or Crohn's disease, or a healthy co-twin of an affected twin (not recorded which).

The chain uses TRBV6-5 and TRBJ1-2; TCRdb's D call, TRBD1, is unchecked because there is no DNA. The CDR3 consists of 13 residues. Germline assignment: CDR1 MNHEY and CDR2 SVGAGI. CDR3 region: CASSPGTGTGYTF.

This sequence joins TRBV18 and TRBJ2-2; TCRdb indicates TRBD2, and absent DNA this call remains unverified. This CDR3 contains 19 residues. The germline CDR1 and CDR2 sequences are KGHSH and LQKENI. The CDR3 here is CASSPSGLAGGPLAGELFF.

The CDR3 sequence: CASSFLAGGPVDEQFF. V and J are TRBV11-2 and TRBJ2-1; TCRdb gives TRBD2 as the D gene, but with no DNA this cannot be confirmed. The length of the CDR3 is 16 residues. Germline V lookup: CDR1 SGHAT, CDR2 FQNNGV.

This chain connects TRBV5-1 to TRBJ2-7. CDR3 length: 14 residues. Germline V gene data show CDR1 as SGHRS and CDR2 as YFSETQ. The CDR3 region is CASAMDRGSYELYF.

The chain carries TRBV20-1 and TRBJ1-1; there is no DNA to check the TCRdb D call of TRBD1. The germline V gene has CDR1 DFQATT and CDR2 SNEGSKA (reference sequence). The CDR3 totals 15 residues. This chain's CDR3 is CSARFSGQGPPRAFF.

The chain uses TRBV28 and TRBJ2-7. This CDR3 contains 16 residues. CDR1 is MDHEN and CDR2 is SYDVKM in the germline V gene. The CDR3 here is CASSSIRRQKPYEQYF.

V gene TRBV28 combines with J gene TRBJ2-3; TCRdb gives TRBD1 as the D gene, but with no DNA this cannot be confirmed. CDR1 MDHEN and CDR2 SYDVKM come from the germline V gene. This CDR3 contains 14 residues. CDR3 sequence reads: CAILRAGRTDTQYF. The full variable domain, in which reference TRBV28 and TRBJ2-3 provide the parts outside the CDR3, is DVKVTQSSRYLVKRTGEKVFLECVQDMDHENMFWYRQDPGLGLRLIYFSYDVKMKEKGDIPEGYSVSREKKERFSLILESASTNQTSMYLCAILRAGRTDTQYFGPGTRLTVL.

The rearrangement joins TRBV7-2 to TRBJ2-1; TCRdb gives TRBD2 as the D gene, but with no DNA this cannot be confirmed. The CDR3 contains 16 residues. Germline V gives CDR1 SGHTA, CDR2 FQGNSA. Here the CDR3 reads CASSPGLAGGLNEQFF.

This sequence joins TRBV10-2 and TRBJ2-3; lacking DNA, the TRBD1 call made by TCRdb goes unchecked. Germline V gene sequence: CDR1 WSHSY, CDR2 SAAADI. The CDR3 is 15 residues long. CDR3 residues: CASRAQGVGTDTQYF.

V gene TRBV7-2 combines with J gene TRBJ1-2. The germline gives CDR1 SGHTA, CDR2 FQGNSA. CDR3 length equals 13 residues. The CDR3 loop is CASSPGSVSGYTF.

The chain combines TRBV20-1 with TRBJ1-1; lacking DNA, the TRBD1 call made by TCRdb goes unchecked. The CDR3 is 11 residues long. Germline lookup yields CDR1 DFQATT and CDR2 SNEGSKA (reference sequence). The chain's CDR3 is CSAGGNTEAFF.

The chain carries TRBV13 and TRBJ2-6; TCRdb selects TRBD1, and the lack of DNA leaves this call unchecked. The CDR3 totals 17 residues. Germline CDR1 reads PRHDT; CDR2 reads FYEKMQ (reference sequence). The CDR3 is CASSQNDRVYGANVLTF.

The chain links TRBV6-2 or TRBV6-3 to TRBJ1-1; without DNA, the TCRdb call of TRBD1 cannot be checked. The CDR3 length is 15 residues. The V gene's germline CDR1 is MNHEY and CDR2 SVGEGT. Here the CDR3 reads CASSYDNRDNTEAFF.

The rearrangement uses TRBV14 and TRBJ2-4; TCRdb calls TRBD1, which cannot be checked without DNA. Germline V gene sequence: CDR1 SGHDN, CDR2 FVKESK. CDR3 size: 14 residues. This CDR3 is CASSPWTGVNIQYF.

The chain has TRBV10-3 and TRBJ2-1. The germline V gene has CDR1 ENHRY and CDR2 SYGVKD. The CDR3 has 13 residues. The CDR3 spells CAISDGPFNEQFF.

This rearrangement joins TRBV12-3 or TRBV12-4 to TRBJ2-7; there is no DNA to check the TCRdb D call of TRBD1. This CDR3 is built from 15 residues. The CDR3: CASSYEPRGVYEQYF.